Below, one T cell receptor (beta chain) is given with its context. Prevalent HPV16 infections were excluded; only incident single HPV16 infections included. This sample was taken from a study of T cells in women clearing cervical HPV infection. Study-level background: Case blood drawn at lesion detection; control blood after infection cleared.

Method: immunoSEQ multiplex PCR; TCRdb's copy keeps in-frame clones and lacks some. The sample features fewer than 30,000 clones, with 2.5% to 3.5% in its top ten. Input material: blood buffy coat. The TCR comes from a woman between 18 and 69 years old with a cervical HPV16 infection that either progressed to CIN3+ or cleared (not recorded which).

The sequenced CDR3 bases are TGTGCCACCAGCACGAGACTAGCCTTGGTGTCAGATACG. It yields the protein CATSTRLALVSDT. The full CDR3 protein is CATSTRLALVSDTQYF. The V gene is TRBV15, the J gene TRBJ2-3; 7 positions match TRBD2. Read coverage stops 3 residues before the CDR3 terminus; the germline J gene supplies the remainder. The CDR3 is 16 residues long. Trimming cost V 4 bases and J 4 bases; bases outside gene matches: 11. Germline-derived CDR1 and CDR2 are LNHNV and YYDKDF (reference sequence).